This TCR beta chain is from a study of Graves' ophthalmopathy and Graves' hyperthyroidism (dated by TCRdb to about 2018). Turning to the overall study: Peripheral blood was collected before any treatment was given, at the time of initial diagnosis. To tell Graves' ophthalmopathy apart from Graves' hyperthyroidism, and to predict which patients would progress to ophthalmopathy, the study relied on TCR beta repertoire signatures. In roughly six hyperthyroidism patients, the T-cell repertoires found in thyroid tissue were compared with those found in blood. After sampling, hyperthyroidism patients received methimazole starting at 30 mg daily, and ophthalmopathy patients received high-dose intravenous methylprednisolone. To explore V-J signatures distinguishing ophthalmopathy from hyperthyroidism, a discovery set of around 100 patients (around 42 ophthalmopathy, about 57 stable hyperthyroidism) was enrolled. The independent validation cohort included under 20 hyperthyroidism patients plus 17 patients who later progressed from hyperthyroidism to ophthalmopathy. In total, over 130 blood samples were TCR-sequenced: some 40 ophthalmopathy, some 75 hyperthyroidism and about 17 hyperthyroidism-to-ophthalmopathy patients.

CDR1 and CDR2, per the germline V gene, are KGHDR and SFDVKD. After removal of 4 bases from V and 5 bases from J, the junction retains 3 bases not matched to a gene. The CDR3 measures 13 amino acids from cysteine to phenylalanine. The retained sequence is limited to the CDR3, 39 bases, with the frame set at the first base. For repertoire sequencing, TCR beta CDR3 regions were amplified from RNA transcripts. HTBI primers and the Qiagen OneStep RT-PCR kit were used in a first-round RT-PCR, which was followed by a second-round multiplex PCR, size selection and purification. Sequencing of the libraries was carried out on an Illumina HiSeq2000 in paired-end mode with 100 bp reads. On the study's bioinformatics: Reads were processed with SOAPnuke, discarding reads with adapters, uncalled bases, mean Phred below 15, or no exact constant-primer or identifier match. High-quality paired reads were merged with COPE v1.2.5. Each unique nucleotide sequence was treated as a clonotype, and MiTCR v1.1 was used to align the clonotypes to the IMGT TRB V, D and J references. The analysis was limited to V-J combinations with a frequency above 0.0001, which together covered roughly 99% of repertoires. A TCR clonal expansion and chaos score per V-J combination was defined as the ratio of F50 clonal expansion to chaos observed in the TCRdist matrix. Welch's t-statistics and random forest were used to reduce features to more than ten V-J combinations, which were fed into a naive Bayes classifier. The similarity between thyroid and blood repertoires was quantified using the Morisita-Horn index. Starting from the raw public reads, TCRdb applied fastp trimming at Q25, assembled clones with MiXCR and retained in-frame beta chains. One record per CDR3 amino acid sequence lists the most common genes and DNA. TCRdb, not the original authors, processed these V and J calls. Here the sample has more than 550,000 distinct CDR3 sequences; about two fifths occur a single time. Clones ranked in the top ten supply 2.5% to 3.5% of the sample.

Ophthalmopathy patients were characterized by moderately to severely active disease, a Clinical Activity Score of at least 3, a NOSPECS grade of at least 4, and a disease duration under 3 months. Patients were excluded if they had other autoimmune diseases, uncontrolled infections, pregnancy or lactation. Diagnosis was based on clinical symptoms, serum thyroxine, TRAb, thyroid ultrasound and orbital computed tomography. PBMCs were isolated from about 10 ml of fresh peripheral blood by Ficoll-Paque density gradient centrifugation. Total RNA was extracted with Trizol reagent and quality-checked on an Agilent 2100 Bioanalyzer. General conclusions and limits of the study: No statistical method was used to set the sample size in advance, and the investigators knew which group each participant was assigned to. In validation, the model predicted ophthalmopathy progression with 55% to 71% sensitivity and 72.22% specificity; 12 predicted patients were CT-confirmed with GO in a median of approximately 6.2 months. In cross-validation, the 13-signature model distinguished ophthalmopathy from stable hyperthyroidism with less than 90% sensitivity and around 81% specificity, while in the test set the corresponding values were roughly 80% and 75%. Most expanded thyroid clonotypes with frequency above 0.001 were also detected in blood, suggesting blood repertoires may reflect the thyroid immune response.

This clonotype was seen more than once but under ten times. Its antigen has not been determined. No per-base quality is available; no much larger clone lies one base away. The sample consisted of peripheral blood. The clonotype originates from an adult man with Graves' ophthalmopathy. In this chain, TRBV24-1 is recombined with TRBJ1-2; the central 7 bases match TRBD1. Here the CDR3 is given as CATSDPQGYGYTF. In nucleotides, the sequence is TGTGCCACCAGTGACCCACAGGGGTATGGCTACACCTTC.